Shown below are 32 T cell receptor beta chains from a single sample sequenced in a study of blood T cells in healthy people across ages. Together with a sample-barcoded 5' primer, a J-beta primer mix was included in a second PCR lasting about 6 to 11 cycles. TCRdb redid the calling of the 5' RACE reads with MiXCR, one entry per CDR3 protein. The sample contains around 850,000 distinct CDR3 sequences, about 36% of which appear only once. The sequenced sample was blood. Receptors originate from a man in his late teens or twenties in good health.

The chain has TRBV25-1 and TRBJ2-1; TRBD1 matches at 9 bases. Looked up from germline, CDR1 is MGHDK and CDR2 is SYGVNS. This CDR3 has 16 amino acids. Germline trimming cut 3 bases from V and 3 bases from J; bases unmatched to any gene: 6. As DNA, the CDR3 is TGTGCCAGCAGTGACCTCCGGGACAGGGTCTACAATGAGCAGTTCTTC. It specifies CASSDLRDRVYNEQFF.

The chain carries TRBV10-3 and TRBJ2-7, with 11 bases matching TRBD2. This CDR3 has 15 amino acids. Germline V gene data show CDR1 as ENHRY and CDR2 as SYGVKD. V lost 3 bases, J lost 0 bases, and 1 base stayed unmatched. In nucleotides, the CDR3 is TGTGCCATCAGTGATAGCGGGGGGGTCTCCTACGAGCAGTACTTC. This translates into CAISDSGGVSYEQYF.

With regard to this clonotype: This clone may be a read error of a much larger clone one base away. The rearrangement links TRBV12-5 to TRBJ2-5, with a weak D call TRBD2 (5 bases). Germline-derived CDR1 and CDR2 are LGHNT and FRNRAP. Trimming removed 4 bases from V and 11 bases from J, with 23 bases in between. The CDR3 extends over 15 amino acids. The CDR3 is CASGSRRGDNNEQYF. The CDR3 DNA follows: TGTGCTAGTGGTTCTCGACGGGGAGATAACAATGAGCAGTACTTC.

The CDR3 is CTSSHDLAVGYEQYF. The CDR3 DNA reads TGCACCAGCAGCCACGATCTAGCGGTGGGCTACGAGCAGTACTTC. The chain combines TRBV1 with TRBJ2-7; the D segment call TRBD2 is taken from the table without a DNA check. TRBV1 is deemed a pseudogene. The CDR3 sequence is 15 residues long.

The CDR3 DNA follows: TGTGCCAGCAGTTTGGGGGGTTCTCTTAGTTCACCCCTCCACTTT. It yields the protein CASSLGGSLSSPLHF. The chain combines TRBV12-3 or TRBV12-4 with TRBJ1-6, with TRBD1 as a possible D gene (5 bases). The ends were cut back, 3 bases at V and 9 bases at J, with 15 bases in the middle. The CDR3 runs 15 residues.

The V and J genes are TRBV20-1 and TRBJ1-5; D remains ambiguous. The CDR3 length is 14 residues. V dropped 1 base and J dropped 3 bases, with 10 bases sitting between them. Germline loops: CDR1 DFQATT, CDR2 SNEGSKA (reference sequence). The CDR3 is CSARGQVNNQPQHF. The CDR3 DNA is TGCAGTGCTAGAGGTCAGGTTAACAATCAGCCCCAGCATTTT.

The J gene is TRBJ1-2, the V gene TRBV5-6; 7 bases agree with TRBD1. The germline gives CDR1 SGHDT, CDR2 YYEEEE. This CDR3 region has 15 residues. V trimming: 0 bases; J trimming: 4 bases; junction bases outside the gene matches: 6. For the CDR3, the DNA is TGTGCCAGCAGCTTGGAAGGGGGCGTTGGCTATGGCTACACCTTC. This sequence encodes CASSLEGGVGYGYTF.

The CDR3 nucleotides read TGTGCCAGCAGCCCCACACTTGCTGCTAACTATGGCTACACCTTC. This translates into CASSPTLAANYGYTF. The V call is TRBV2, the J call TRBJ1-2; no clear D gene. CDR1 and CDR2 from the germline V gene are SNHLY and FYNNEI. Trimming removed 6 bases from V and 0 bases from J, with 14 bases in between. The CDR3 length is 15 residues.

Turning to this clonotype: A much larger clonotype is one base distant, so this may be a read error. The chain uses TRBV7-9 and TRBJ2-1, with D possibly being TRBD1 (6 bases). With the DNA end fitting TRBJ2-7 better, the J assignment may be wrong. CDR3 length: 13 amino acids. Looked up from germline, CDR1 is SEHNR and CDR2 is FQNEAQ (reference sequence). CDR3 in DNA: TGTGCCAGCAGCCCAGGGGCCATTGATGAGCAGTACTTC. Its translation is CASSPGAIDEQYF.

The chain uses TRBV25-1 and TRBJ2-5, with 7 bases that match TRBD1. The CDR3 length is 12 residues. Germline CDR1 MGHDK, CDR2 SYGVNS. After removal of 7 bases from V and 4 bases from J, the junction contained 3 bases not matched to a gene. In nucleotides, the CDR3 is TGTGCCAGCAACAGGGGTTCAGAGACCCAGTACTTC. Translation gives CASNRGSETQYF.

This chain links TRBV18 with TRBJ2-1, with a possible D match to TRBD1 (8 bases). CDR1 is KGHSH and CDR2 is LQKENI in the germline V gene. V lost 0 bases, J lost 4 bases, and 19 bases lay in between. The CDR3 extends over 18 amino acids. As DNA, the CDR3 is TGTGCCAGCTCACCACCTCGGACAGGGACTAATATGTACAATGAGCAGTTCTTC. As protein: CASSPPRTGTNMYNEQFF.

The V and J genes are TRBV5-1 and TRBJ2-1; 12 positions match TRBD2. Germline assignment: CDR1 SGHRS and CDR2 YFSETQ. With V trimmed by 3 bases and J by 2 bases, 0 bases remained unmatched. The length of the CDR3 is 15 residues. The CDR3 loop is CASSWTSGAYNEQFF. CDR3 bases: TGCGCCAGCAGCTGGACTAGCGGGGCCTACAATGAGCAGTTCTTC.

A few counts support this clonotype. The gene calls are TRBV20-1 and TRBJ2-1; possibly TRBD1 for D (6 bases). Deletions cut 6 bases from V and 0 bases from J, with 15 bases between. This CDR3 has 15 amino acids. The germline CDR1 and CDR2 sequences are DFQATT and SNEGSKA (reference sequence). CDR3 DNA sequence: TGCAGTGCGAACCCGGGACATCGCTCCTACAATGAGCAGTTCTTC. Translation: CSANPGHRSYNEQFF.

V and J are TRBV6-5 and TRBJ2-6, with 9 bases lining up with TRBD2. CDR1 and CDR2 from the germline V gene are MNHEY and SVGAGI. The CDR3 has 15 amino acids. Trimming at V came to 7 bases and at J to 2 bases, leaving 3 bases not matched to a gene. As DNA, the CDR3 is TGTGCCAGCACTGAGCGGGGGGCTGGGGCCAACGTCCTGACTTTC. It encodes CASTERGAGANVLTF.

The chain joins TRBV7-8 to TRBJ2-5; D is perhaps TRBD2 (5 bases). Germline-derived CDR1 and CDR2 are SGHVS and FQNEAQ. Trimming pared 1 base from V and 4 bases from J, leaving 10 bases between. The CDR3 sequence is 14 residues long. The CDR3 coding sequence is TGTGCCAGCAGCTTAGTTGTCGAGGGAGAGACCCAGTACTTC. Its translation: CASSLVVEGETQYF.

This clonotype was observed a handful of times. The V and J genes are TRBV7-2 and TRBJ1-2; D gene ambiguous. The CDR3 is 15 residues long. Germline lookup yields CDR1 SGHTA and CDR2 FQGNSA. Trimming took off 5 bases at V and 5 bases at J, with 18 bases between the two ends. In nucleotides, the CDR3 is TGTGCCAGCAGCCCGTCAAACGGGGATCCGTATGGCTACACCTTC. Translation: CASSPSNGDPYGYTF.

This clonotype occurred many times. The chain employs TRBV18 and TRBJ2-7; a possible D gene is TRBD2 (5 bases). The CDR3 consists of 14 residues. V lost 3 bases, J lost 5 bases, and 14 bases lay in between. Per the germline V gene, CDR1 is KGHSH and CDR2 is LQKENI. CDR3 DNA: TGTGCCAGCTCACCCCGACGGGGAGAAAACGAGCAGTACTTC. This codes for CASSPRRGENEQYF.

This chain connects TRBV20-1 to TRBJ1-5; possibly TRBD1 for D (6 bases). The V and J ends lost 0 bases and 4 bases respectively, with 13 bases between them. Germline V CDR1 and CDR2: DFQATT, SNEGSKA (reference sequence). The CDR3 has 15 amino acids. In nucleotides, the CDR3 is TGCAGTGCTAGAGATCTAAACAGGGAGAATCAGCCCCAGCATTTT. Translation gives CSARDLNRENQPQHF.

This clonotype was detected only a few times. This sequence joins TRBV20-1 and TRBJ2-1; no clear D gene. V dropped 3 bases and J dropped 3 bases, with 9 bases sitting between them. The CDR3 covers 13 residues. Germline CDR1 reads DFQATT; CDR2 reads SNEGSKA (reference sequence). The CDR3 DNA is TGCAGTGCTAGGAGTCTACTCTACAATGAGCAGTTCTTC. Translating gives CSARSLLYNEQFF.

This clonotype was observed a few times. Given a much more abundant clone one base away, this may be a read error. This chain uses TRBV7-2 with TRBJ2-3; a possible D gene is TRBD1 (5 bases). The V end lost 8 bases, the J end lost 4 bases, and 13 bases lay between the germline ends. Per the germline V gene, CDR1 is SGHTA and CDR2 is FQGNSA. The CDR3 sequence is 13 residues long. The CDR3 region is CASGRAAADTQYF. The DNA for the CDR3 is TGTGCCAGCGGCAGGGCGGCCGCAGATACGCAGTATTTT.

The V and J genes are TRBV5-1 and TRBJ2-2; the D is unclear. This CDR3 is 13 amino acids long. Germline CDR1 SGHRS, CDR2 YFSETQ. V was trimmed by 1 base and J by 4 bases, leaving 5 bases between them. The CDR3: CASSLWATGELFF. The CDR3, as DNA: TGCGCCAGCAGCTTGTGGGCCACCGGGGAGCTGTTTTTT.

This chain uses TRBV12-3 or TRBV12-4 with TRBJ1-3; D is undetermined. CDR3 length equals 13 residues. The germline V and J ends were trimmed by 8 bases and 0 bases, with 8 bases remaining between them. CDR3 loop: CASLGVSGNTIYF. The CDR3 DNA follows: TGTGCCAGCCTCGGGGTCTCTGGAAACACCATATATTTT.

The CDR3: CASSSPRGENTEAFF. As DNA, the CDR3 is TGTGCCAGCTCATCCCCACGGGGGGAGAACACTGAAGCTTTCTTT. The J gene is TRBJ1-1, the V gene TRBV18; perhaps TRBD1 as D (5 bases). The CDR3 covers 15 residues. The V and J ends lost 5 bases and 1 base respectively, with 14 bases between them. CDR1 and CDR2 from the germline V gene are KGHSH and LQKENI.

The V call is TRBV20-1, the J call TRBJ2-3; TRBD2 matches at 9 bases. The germline V gene encodes CDR1 DFQATT and CDR2 SNEGSKA (reference sequence). There are 14 residues in the CDR3. Losses at the gene ends were 6 bases for V and 1 base for J; bases not matched to a gene: 5. The CDR3 coding sequence is TGCAGTGCAAATAGCGGGGGAGGCACAGATACGCAGTATTTT. It translates to CSANSGGGTDTQYF.

This clonotype has a count of ten or more. The chain carries TRBV20-1 and TRBJ2-5, with 10 bases that match TRBD2. Germline-derived CDR1 and CDR2 are DFQATT and SNEGSKA (reference sequence). The CDR3 has 15 amino acids. V shed 4 bases, J shed 4 bases, and the junction held 9 bases outside the gene matches. CDR3 loop: CSATPLAGVRETQYF. CDR3 coding DNA: TGCAGTGCTACCCCTCTAGCGGGGGTAAGAGAGACCCAGTACTTC.

J is TRBJ2-5 and V is TRBV7-2; D might be TRBD1 (6 bases). V was clipped by 5 bases and J by 5 bases, with 9 bases between them. Germline CDR1 is SGHTA and CDR2 is FQGNSA. This CDR3 spans 12 amino acids. The CDR3 nucleotides are TGTGCCAGCAGCAACAGGGCGGAGACCCAGTACTTC. Encoded protein: CASSNRAETQYF.

Only a few counts were recorded for this clonotype. The V gene is TRBV28, the J gene TRBJ2-4; TRBD2 is a possible D gene (6 bases). The CDR3 totals 12 residues. With 7 bases removed from V and 13 bases from J, the gap between germline ends came to 17 bases. The germline V gene has CDR1 MDHEN and CDR2 SYDVKM. For the CDR3, the DNA is TGTGCCAGCACGGCAGGGCGGGATGAGCAGTACTTC. Amino acid sequence: CASTAGRDEQYF.

About this clonotype: This could be a read error, since a much larger clone is one nucleotide away. V is TRBV12-3 or TRBV12-4 and J is TRBJ1-1, with D unresolved. The CDR3 contains 13 residues. DNA of the CDR3: TGTACCAGCAGCAAAACAGAGAACACTGAAGCTTTCTTT. This translates into CTSSKTENTEAFF.

This clonotype has ten or more counts. The V and J genes are TRBV7-9 and TRBJ1-2; TRBD1 is a possible D gene (6 bases). Per germline, CDR1 SEHNR and CDR2 FQNEAQ (reference sequence). V lost 3 bases, J lost 4 bases, and 21 bases lay in between. The CDR3 has 17 amino acids. CDR3 in amino acids: CASSFLSTGWPSYGYTF. CDR3 coding DNA: TGTGCCAGCAGCTTCTTATCCACAGGGTGGCCGAGCTATGGCTACACCTTC.

CDR3 sequence reads: CSARAGSPPPTQYF. CDR3 DNA sequence: TGCAGTGCTAGGGCAGGCTCTCCCCCCCCCACGCAGTATTTT. The chain is built from TRBV20-1 and TRBJ2-3; no definite D call. V gave up 3 bases and J gave up 9 bases, with 19 bases separating them. The germline V gene has CDR1 DFQATT and CDR2 SNEGSKA (reference sequence). This CDR3 spans 14 amino acids.

In regard to this clonotype: One end of the junction is discordant with germline, which a read error may explain. The chain employs TRBV7-3 and TRBJ2-5; D unresolved. The CDR3 length is 16 residues. From germline, CDR1 is SGHTA and CDR2 FQGTGA. The CDR3 DNA sequence: TGTGCCACCAGCTTAGGCCCTGGCGGCCTCCAAGAGACCCAGTACTTC. Translation gives CATSLGPGGLQETQYF.

The V gene is TRBV13, the J gene TRBJ1-1; 9 nucleotides align to TRBD1. Looked up from germline, CDR1 is PRHDT and CDR2 is FYEKMQ (reference sequence). The V gene end was trimmed by 5 bases and the J gene end by 1 base; junction bases not matched to a gene: 5. This CDR3 is built from 15 residues. The CDR3 DNA is TGTGCCAGCAGCCCCGACAGGGGGAGGAACACTGAAGCTTTCTTT. Amino acids: CASSPDRGRNTEAFF.